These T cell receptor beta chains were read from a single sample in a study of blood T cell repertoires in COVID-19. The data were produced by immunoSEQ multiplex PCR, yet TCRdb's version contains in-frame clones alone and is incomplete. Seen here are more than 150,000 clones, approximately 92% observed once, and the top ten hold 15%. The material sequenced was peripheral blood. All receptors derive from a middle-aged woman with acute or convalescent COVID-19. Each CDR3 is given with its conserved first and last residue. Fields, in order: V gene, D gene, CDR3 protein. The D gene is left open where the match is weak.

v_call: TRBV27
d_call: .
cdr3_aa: CASKDIYSGANVLTF

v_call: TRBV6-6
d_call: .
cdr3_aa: CASSLEGRTPLHF

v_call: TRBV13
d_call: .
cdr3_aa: CASSLSGRNSPLHF

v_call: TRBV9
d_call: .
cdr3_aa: CASSVDSANTEAFF

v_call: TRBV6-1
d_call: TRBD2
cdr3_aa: CASSGPTSGGGDTQYF

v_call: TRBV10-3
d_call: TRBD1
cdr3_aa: CAISPGGTSPNTIYF

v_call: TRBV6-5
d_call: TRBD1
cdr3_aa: CASRHDRGIVYEQYF

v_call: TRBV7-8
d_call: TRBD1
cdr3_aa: CASSYYRGGYTF

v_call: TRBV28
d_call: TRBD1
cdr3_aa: CASSSGTVSTDTQYF

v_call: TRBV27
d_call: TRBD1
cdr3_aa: CASSFMGDRGWPNEKLFF

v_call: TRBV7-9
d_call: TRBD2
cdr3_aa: CASSKREAPETQYF

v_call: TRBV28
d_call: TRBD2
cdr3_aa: CASSLRLAGRNEQFF

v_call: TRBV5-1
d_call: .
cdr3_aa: CASSSIVTSRTEQFF

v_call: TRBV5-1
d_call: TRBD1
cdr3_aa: CASSKTGGREQYF

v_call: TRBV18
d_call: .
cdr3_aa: CASSPPAAVLGNTIYF

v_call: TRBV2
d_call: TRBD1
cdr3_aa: CASSEFGQGNTEAFF

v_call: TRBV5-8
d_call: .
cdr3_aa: CASSRAFLEQGGAFF

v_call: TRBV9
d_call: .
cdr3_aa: CASSVAENYGYTF

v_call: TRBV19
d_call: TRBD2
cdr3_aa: CASAETSFYEQYF

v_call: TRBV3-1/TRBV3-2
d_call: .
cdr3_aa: CASSQELAAGSVYGYTF

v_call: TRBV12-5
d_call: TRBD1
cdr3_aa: CASGLGRGPDGYTF

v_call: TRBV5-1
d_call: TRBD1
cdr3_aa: CASSSLGTGARGYF

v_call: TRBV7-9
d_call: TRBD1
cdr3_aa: CASSPTTGQGHNEQFF

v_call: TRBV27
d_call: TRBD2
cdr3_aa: CASSARTRVQNIQYF

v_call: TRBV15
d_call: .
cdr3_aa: CATSRISTDMNTEAFF

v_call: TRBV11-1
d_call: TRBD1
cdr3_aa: CASSSSRGQSGELFF

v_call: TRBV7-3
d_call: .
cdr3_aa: CASSHGTVSGYTF

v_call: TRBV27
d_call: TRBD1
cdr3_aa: CASTLGTVYNSPLHF

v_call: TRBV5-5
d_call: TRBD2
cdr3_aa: CASSISGDPSYEQYF

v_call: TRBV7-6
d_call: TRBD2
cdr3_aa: CASSTTSGGYNEQFF

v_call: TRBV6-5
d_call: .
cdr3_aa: CASSTTGSSYEQYF

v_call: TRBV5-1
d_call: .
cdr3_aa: CASSLRLDDNEQFF

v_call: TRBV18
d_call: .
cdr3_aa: CASSLRASTGELFF